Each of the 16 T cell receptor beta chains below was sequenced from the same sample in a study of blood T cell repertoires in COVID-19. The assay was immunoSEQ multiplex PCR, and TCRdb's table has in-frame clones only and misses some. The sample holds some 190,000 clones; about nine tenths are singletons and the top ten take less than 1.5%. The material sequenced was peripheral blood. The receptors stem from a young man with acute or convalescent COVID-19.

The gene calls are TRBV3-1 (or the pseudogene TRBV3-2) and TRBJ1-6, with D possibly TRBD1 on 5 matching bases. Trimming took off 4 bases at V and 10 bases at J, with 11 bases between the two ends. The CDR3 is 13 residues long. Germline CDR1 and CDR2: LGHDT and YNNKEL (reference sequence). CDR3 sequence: CASSLTWGSPLHF. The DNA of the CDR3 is TGTGCCAGCAGCCTTACGTGGGGCTCACCCCTCCACTTT.

The CDR3: CASSLSVSGRETQYF. The CDR3 region has the DNA TGTGCCAGCAGTTTATCGGTCAGCGGGAGAGAGACCCAGTACTTC. The V and J genes are TRBV27 and TRBJ2-5, with 8 nucleotides matching TRBD2. Per the germline V gene, CDR1 is MNHEY and CDR2 is SMNVEV (reference sequence). This CDR3 contains 15 residues. V gave up 0 bases and J gave up 4 bases; unmatched junction bases: 4.

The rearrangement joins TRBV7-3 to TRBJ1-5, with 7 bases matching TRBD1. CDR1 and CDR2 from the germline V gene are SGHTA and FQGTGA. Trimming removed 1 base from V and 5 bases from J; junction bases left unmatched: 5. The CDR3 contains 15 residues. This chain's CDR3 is CASSLSGQEYQPQHF. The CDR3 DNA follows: TGTGCCAGCAGCTTAAGCGGACAGGAGTATCAGCCCCAGCATTTT.

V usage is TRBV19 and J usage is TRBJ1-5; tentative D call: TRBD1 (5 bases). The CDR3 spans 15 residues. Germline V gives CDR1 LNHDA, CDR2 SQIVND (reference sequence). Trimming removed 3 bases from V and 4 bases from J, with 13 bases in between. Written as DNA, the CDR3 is TGTGCCAGTAGTATTAAGGGGTATGGTAATCAGCCCCAGCATTTT. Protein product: CASSIKGYGNQPQHF. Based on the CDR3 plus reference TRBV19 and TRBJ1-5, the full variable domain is DGGITQSPKYLFRKEGQNVTLSCEQNLNHDAMYWYRQDPGQGLRLIYYSQIVNDFQKGDIAEGYSVSREKKESFPLTVTSAQKNPTAFYLCASSIKGYGNQPQHFGDGTRLSIL.

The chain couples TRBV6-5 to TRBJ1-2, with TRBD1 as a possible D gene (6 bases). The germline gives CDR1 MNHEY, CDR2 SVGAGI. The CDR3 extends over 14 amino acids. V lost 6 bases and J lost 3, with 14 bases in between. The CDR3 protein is CASRQGIAYYGYTF. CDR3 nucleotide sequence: TGTGCCAGCAGACAGGGAATTGCCTACTATGGCTACACCTTC.

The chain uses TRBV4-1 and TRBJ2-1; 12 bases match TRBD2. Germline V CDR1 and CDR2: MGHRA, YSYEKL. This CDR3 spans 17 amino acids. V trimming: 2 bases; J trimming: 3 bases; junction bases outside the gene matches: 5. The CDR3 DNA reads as TGCGCCAGCAGCCAACATACTAGCGGGGGGTTCTACAATGAGCAGTTCTTC. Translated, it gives CASSQHTSGGFYNEQFF.

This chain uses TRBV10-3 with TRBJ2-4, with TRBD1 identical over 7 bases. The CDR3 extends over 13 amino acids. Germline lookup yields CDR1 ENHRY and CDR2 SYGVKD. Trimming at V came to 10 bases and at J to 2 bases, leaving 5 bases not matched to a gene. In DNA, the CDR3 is TGTGCCACCAGACAGGGTTCCAAAAACATTCAGTACTTC. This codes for CATRQGSKNIQYF.

CDR3 loop: CASSRRDRSSRESNQPQHF. The CDR3 DNA sequence: TGTGCCAGCAGTAGAAGGGACAGGTCAAGCAGGGAGAGCAATCAGCCCCAGCATTTT. The chain couples TRBV2 to TRBJ1-5; 8 positions agree with TRBD1. V lost 5 bases and J lost 1; bases outside the gene matches: 16. This CDR3 has 19 amino acids. CDR1 and CDR2 (germline): SNHLY, FYNNEI.

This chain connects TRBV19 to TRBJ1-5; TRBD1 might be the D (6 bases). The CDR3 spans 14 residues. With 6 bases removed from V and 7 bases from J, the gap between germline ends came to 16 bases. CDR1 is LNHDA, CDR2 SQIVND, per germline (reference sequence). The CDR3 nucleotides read TGTGCCAGTAGGGAAGAACAGGGATACCAGCCCCAGCATTTT. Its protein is CASREEQGYQPQHF.

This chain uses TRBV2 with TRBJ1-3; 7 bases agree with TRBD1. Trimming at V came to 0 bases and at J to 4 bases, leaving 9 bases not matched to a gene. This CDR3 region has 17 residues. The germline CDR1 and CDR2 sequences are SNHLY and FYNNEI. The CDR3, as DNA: TGTGCCAGCAGTGAAGCCGGGACAGTAAAGACGGGAAACACCATATATTTT. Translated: CASSEAGTVKTGNTIYF.

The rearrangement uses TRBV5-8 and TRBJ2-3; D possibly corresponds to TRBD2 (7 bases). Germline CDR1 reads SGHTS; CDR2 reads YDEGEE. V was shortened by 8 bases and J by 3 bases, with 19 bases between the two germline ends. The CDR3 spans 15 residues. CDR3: CASLPRGGDTDTQYF. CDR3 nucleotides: TGTGCCAGTCTTCCGAGGGGGGGTGATACAGATACGCAGTATTTT.

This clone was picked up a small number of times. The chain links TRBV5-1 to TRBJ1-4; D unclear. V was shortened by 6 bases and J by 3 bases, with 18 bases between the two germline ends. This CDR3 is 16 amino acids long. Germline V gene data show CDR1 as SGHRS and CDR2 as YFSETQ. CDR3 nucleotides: TGCGCCAGCAAGAGCGGCGGATCCTCCTCTAATGAAAAACTGTTTTTT. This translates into CASKSGGSSSNEKLFF. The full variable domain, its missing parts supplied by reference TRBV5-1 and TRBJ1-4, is KAGVTQTPRYLIKTRGQQVTLSCSPISGHRSVSWYQQTPGQGLQFLFEYFSETQRNKGNFPGRFSGRQFSNSRSEMNVSTLELGDSALYLCASKSGGSSSNEKLFFGSGTQLSVL.

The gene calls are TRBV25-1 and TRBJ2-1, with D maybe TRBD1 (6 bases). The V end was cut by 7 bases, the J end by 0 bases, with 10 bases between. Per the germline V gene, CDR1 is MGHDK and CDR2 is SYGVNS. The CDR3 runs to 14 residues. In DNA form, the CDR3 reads TGTGCCAGCATTGGACAGACCTCCTACAATGAGCAGTTCTTC. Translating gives CASIGQTSYNEQFF.

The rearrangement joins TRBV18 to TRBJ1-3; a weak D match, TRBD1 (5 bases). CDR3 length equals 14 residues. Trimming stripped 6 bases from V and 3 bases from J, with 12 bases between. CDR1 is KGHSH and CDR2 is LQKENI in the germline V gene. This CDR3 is CASSLDKDGNTIYF. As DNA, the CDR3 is TGTGCCAGCTCCCTGGACAAAGATGGAAACACCATATATTTT. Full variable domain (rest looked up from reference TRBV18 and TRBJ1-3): NAGVMQNPRHLVRRRGQEARLRCSPMKGHSHVYWYRQLPEEGLKFMVYLQKENIIDESGMPKERFSAEFPKEGPSILRIQQVVRGDSAAYFCASSLDKDGNTIYFGEGSWLTVV.

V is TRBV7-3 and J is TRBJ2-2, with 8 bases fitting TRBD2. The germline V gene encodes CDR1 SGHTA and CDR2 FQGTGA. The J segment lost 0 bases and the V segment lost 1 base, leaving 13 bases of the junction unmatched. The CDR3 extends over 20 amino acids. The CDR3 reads CASSLKAPRAGGPNTGELFF. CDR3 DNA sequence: TGTGCCAGCAGCTTAAAGGCCCCTCGGGCGGGGGGCCCGAACACCGGGGAGCTGTTTTTT.

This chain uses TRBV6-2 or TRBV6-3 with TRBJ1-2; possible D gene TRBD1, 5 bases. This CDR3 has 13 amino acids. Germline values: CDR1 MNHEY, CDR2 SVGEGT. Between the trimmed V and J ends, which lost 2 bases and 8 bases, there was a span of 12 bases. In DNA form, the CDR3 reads TGTGCCAGCAGTTACCTTGGGACTCGAGGCTACACCTTC. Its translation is CASSYLGTRGYTF.